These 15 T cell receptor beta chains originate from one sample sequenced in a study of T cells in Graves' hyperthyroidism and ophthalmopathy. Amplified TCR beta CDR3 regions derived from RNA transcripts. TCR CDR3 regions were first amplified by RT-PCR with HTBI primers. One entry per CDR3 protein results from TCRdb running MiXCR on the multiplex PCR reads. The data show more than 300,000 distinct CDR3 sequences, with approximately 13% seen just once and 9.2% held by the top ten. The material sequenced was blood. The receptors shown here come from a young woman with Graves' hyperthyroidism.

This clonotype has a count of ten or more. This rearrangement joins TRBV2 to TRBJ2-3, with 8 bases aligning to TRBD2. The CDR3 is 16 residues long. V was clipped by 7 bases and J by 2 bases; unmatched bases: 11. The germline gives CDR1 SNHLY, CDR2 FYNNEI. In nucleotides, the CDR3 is TGTGCCAGCATGGAGGGAGCGGGAGCTTCCACAGATACGCAGTATTTT. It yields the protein CASMEGAGASTDTQYF.

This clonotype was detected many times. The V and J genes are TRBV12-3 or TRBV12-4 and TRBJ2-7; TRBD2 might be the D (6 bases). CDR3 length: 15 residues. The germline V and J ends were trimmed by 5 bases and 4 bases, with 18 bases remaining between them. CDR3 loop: CASSPGRRWPYEQYF. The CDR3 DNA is TGTGCCAGCAGTCCGGGGAGGAGGTGGCCTTACGAGCAGTACTTC.

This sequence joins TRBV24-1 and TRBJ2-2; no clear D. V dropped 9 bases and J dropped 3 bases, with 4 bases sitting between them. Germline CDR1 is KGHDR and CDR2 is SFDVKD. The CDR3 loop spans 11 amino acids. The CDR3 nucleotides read TGTGCCACCGGGGACACCGGGGAGCTGTTTTTT. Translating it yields CATGDTGELFF.

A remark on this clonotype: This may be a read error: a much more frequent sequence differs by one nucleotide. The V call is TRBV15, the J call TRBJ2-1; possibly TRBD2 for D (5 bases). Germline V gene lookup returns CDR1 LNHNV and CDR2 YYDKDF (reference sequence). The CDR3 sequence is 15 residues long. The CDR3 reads CATGRVPGTVNEQFF. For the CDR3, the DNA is TGTGCCACCGGCAGAGTTCCGGGAACCGTCAATGAGCAGTTCTTC.

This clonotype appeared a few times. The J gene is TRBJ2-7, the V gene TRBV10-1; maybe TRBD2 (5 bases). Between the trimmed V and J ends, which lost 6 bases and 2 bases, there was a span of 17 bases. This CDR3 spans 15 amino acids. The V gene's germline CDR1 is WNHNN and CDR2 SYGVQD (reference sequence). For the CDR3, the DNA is TGCGCCAGCAGCCCCGTCGGGCCGGAGGCCTACGAGCAGTACTTC. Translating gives CASSPVGPEAYEQYF.

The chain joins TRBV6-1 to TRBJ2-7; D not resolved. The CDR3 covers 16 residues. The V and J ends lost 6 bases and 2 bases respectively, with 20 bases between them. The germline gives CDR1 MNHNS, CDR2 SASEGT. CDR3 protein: CASSYLRSTETYEQYF. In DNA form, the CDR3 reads TGTGCCAGCAGCTACCTGAGGTCGACGGAAACCTACGAGCAGTACTTC.

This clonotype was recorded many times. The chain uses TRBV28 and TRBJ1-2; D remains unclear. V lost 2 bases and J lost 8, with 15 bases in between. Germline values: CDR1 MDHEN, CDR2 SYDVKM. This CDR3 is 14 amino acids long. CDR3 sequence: CASSLTRDTRGYTF. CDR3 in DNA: TGTGCCAGCAGTTTAACCCGAGATACTAGGGGCTACACCTTC.

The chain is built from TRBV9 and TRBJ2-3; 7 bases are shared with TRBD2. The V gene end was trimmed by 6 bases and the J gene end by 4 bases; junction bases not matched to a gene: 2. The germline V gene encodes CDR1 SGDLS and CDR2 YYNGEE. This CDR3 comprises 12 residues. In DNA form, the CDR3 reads TGTGCCAGCAACCGGGGGGCAGATACGCAGTATTTT. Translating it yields CASNRGADTQYF.

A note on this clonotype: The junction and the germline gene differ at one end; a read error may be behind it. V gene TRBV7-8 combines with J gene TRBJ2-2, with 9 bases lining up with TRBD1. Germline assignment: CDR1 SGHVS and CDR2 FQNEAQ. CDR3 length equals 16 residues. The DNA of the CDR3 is TGTGCCAGCAGCTCGGTCGGGACAGGGTTTACCGGGGAGCTGTCTTTT. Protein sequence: CASSSVGTGFTGELSF.

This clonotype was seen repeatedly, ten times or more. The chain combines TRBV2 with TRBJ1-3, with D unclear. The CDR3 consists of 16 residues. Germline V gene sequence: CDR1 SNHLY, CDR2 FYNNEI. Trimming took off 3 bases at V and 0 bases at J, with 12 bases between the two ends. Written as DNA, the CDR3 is TGTGCCAGCAGTGAGATAGCTCAAGACTCTGGAAACACCATATATTTT. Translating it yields CASSEIAQDSGNTIYF.

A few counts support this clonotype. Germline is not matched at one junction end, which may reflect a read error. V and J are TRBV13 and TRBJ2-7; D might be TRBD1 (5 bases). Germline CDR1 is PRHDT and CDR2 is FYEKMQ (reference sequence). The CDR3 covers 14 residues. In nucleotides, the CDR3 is TGTGCCAGCAGCATTGACAGATTGCCCTACGGGCAGTACTTC. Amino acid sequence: CASSIDRLPYGQYF.

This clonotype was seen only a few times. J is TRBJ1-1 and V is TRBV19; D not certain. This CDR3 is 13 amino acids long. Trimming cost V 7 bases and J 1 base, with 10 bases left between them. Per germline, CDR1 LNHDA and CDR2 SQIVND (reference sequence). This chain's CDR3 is CASIPDGNTEAFF. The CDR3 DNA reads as TGTGCCAGTATCCCAGACGGGAACACTGAAGCTTTCTTT. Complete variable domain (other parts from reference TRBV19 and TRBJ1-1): DGGITQSPKYLFRKEGQNVTLSCEQNLNHDAMYWYRQDPGQGLRLIYYSQIVNDFQKGDIAEGYSVSREKKESFPLTVTSAQKNPTAFYLCASIPDGNTEAFFGQGTRLTVV.

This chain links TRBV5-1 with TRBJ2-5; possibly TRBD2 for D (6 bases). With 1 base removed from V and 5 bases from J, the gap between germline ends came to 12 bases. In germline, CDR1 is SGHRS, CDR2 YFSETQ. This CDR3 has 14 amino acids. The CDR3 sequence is CASSLWPSGETQYF. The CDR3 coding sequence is TGCGCCAGCAGCTTGTGGCCCAGCGGGGAGACCCAGTACTTC. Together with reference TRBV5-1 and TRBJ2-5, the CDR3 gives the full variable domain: KAGVTQTPRYLIKTRGQQVTLSCSPISGHRSVSWYQQTPGQGLQFLFEYFSETQRNKGNFPGRFSGRQFSNSRSEMNVSTLELGDSALYLCASSLWPSGETQYFGPGTRLLVL.

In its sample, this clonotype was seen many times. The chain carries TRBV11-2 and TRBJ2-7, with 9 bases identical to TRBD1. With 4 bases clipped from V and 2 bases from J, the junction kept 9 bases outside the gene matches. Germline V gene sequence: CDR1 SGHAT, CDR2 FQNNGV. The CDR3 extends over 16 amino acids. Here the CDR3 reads CASSYHWTGAAYEQYF. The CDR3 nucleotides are TGTGCCAGCAGCTACCACTGGACAGGGGCTGCCTACGAGCAGTACTTC.

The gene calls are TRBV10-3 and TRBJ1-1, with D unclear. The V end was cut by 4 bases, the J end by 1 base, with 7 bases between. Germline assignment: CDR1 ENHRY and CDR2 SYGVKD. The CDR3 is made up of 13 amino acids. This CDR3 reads CAISVIGNTEAFF. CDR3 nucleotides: TGTGCCATCAGTGTTATAGGGAACACTGAAGCTTTCTTT.